Each of the 14 T cell receptor beta chains below was sequenced from the same sample in a study of blood T cell repertoires in COVID-19. Assay: immunoSEQ multiplex PCR; the TCRdb copy retains only in-frame clones and omits some. The table shows just over 350,000 clones, with roughly 87% occurring only once. The sample was PBMCs or T cells enriched from blood (not recorded which). The receptors were gathered from a woman aged 30 to 39 who had recovered from COVID-19.

This sequence joins TRBV19 and TRBJ1-1; 7 nucleotides match TRBD1. The J segment lost 0 bases and the V segment lost 9 bases, leaving 10 bases of the junction unmatched. The CDR3 extends over 15 amino acids. CDR1 and CDR2 (germline): LNHDA, SQIVND (reference sequence). The CDR3 is CASSNRGYMNTEAFF. Here the CDR3 DNA reads TGTGCCAGCTCGAACAGGGGATACATGAACACTGAAGCTTTCTTT.

This clone was seen a handful of times. The V gene is TRBV7-6, the J gene TRBJ1-1; D unclear. CDR1 SGHVS and CDR2 FNYEAQ come from the germline V gene. The CDR3 extends over 13 amino acids. Trimming stripped 5 bases from V and 0 bases from J, with 7 bases between. The DNA for the CDR3 is TGTGCCAGCAGCCGCGTTATGAACACTGAAGCTTTCTTT. The encoded protein is CASSRVMNTEAFF.

The genes are TRBV11-1 and TRBJ1-6; D gene ambiguous. CDR1 and CDR2 from the germline V gene are SGHAT and FQDESV (reference sequence). V dropped 5 bases and J dropped 9 bases, with 14 bases sitting between them. The CDR3 is made up of 14 amino acids. CDR3 nucleotides: TGTGCCAGCAGCATCAGACTGGCGGGTTCACCCCTCCACTTT. Protein sequence: CASSIRLAGSPLHF.

This sequence joins TRBV29-1 and TRBJ2-3, with TRBD2 identical over 9 bases. This CDR3 has 14 residues. Germline lookup yields CDR1 SQVTM and CDR2 ANQGSEA. Trimming cost V 6 bases and J 0 bases; bases outside gene matches: 4. The CDR3 reads CSVILAGSTDTQYF. The DNA of the CDR3 is TGCAGCGTCATCCTAGCGGGAAGCACAGATACGCAGTATTTT.

V gene TRBV7-6 combines with J gene TRBJ1-6; D uncertain. Germline loops: CDR1 SGHVS, CDR2 FNYEAQ. Between the trimmed V and J ends, which lost 4 bases and 6 bases, there was a span of 22 bases. This CDR3 is 18 amino acids long. The CDR3 region is CASSSWNPFSTSNSPLHF. The CDR3 nucleotides read TGTGCCAGCAGCTCTTGGAACCCGTTCTCGACTTCTAATTCACCCCTCCACTTT.

This rearrangement joins TRBV19 to TRBJ2-3; D might be TRBD2 (6 bases). Trimming cost V 7 bases and J 0 bases, with 14 bases left between them. From germline, CDR1 is LNHDA and CDR2 SQIVND (reference sequence). This CDR3 region has 15 residues. This chain's CDR3 is CASMDGGGSTDTQYF. The CDR3 nucleotides read TGTGCCAGTATGGACGGGGGTGGTAGCACAGATACGCAGTATTTT.

The genes are TRBV2 and TRBJ1-5; D call uncertain. This CDR3 contains 14 residues. The V gene's germline CDR1 is SNHLY and CDR2 FYNNEI. V dropped 4 bases and J dropped 4 bases, with 11 bases sitting between them. This chain's CDR3 is CASSAESTNQPQHF. The CDR3 DNA is TGTGCCAGCAGTGCGGAGAGCACTAATCAGCCCCAGCATTTT.

The V call is TRBV18, the J call TRBJ2-3, with TRBD1 matching over 8 bases. The CDR3 is made up of 13 amino acids. CDR1 and CDR2 (germline): KGHSH, LQKENI. V lost 5 bases and J lost 4; bases outside the gene matches: 2. The CDR3 sequence: CASSGDRSDTQYF. The CDR3 DNA sequence: TGTGCCAGCTCAGGGGACAGGTCAGATACGCAGTATTTT. Based on the CDR3 plus reference TRBV18 and TRBJ2-3, the full variable domain is NAGVMQNPRHLVRRRGQEARLRCSPMKGHSHVYWYRQLPEEGLKFMVYLQKENIIDESGMPKERFSAEFPKEGPSILRIQQVVRGDSAAYFCASSGDRSDTQYFGPGTRLTVL.

V usage is TRBV14 and J usage is TRBJ2-5, with D tentatively TRBD1 (7 bases). This CDR3 contains 16 residues. V gave up 8 bases and J gave up 0 bases, with 19 bases separating them. Germline V gene data show CDR1 as SGHDN and CDR2 as FVKESK. CDR3 DNA sequence: TGTGCCAGCCAACAAGGGGGCAGCGGGTACCAAGAGACCCAGTACTTC. Residues: CASQQGGSGYQETQYF.

The J gene is TRBJ2-7, the V gene TRBV9; TRBD1 might be the D (6 bases). From germline, CDR1 is SGDLS and CDR2 YYNGEE. V was shortened by 0 bases and J by 6 bases, with 10 bases between the two germline ends. CDR3 length equals 13 residues. Written as DNA, the CDR3 is TGTGCCAGCAGCGTAGGCTTAGGGGGCGAGCAGTACTTC. Protein product: CASSVGLGGEQYF.

In this sample, this clone turned up a few times. The CDR3 loop is CASSRGQVSSYNEQFF. Written as DNA, the CDR3 is TGTGCCAGCAGCCGGGGACAGGTGAGCTCCTACAATGAGCAGTTCTTC. This chain links TRBV4-2 with TRBJ2-1, with 8 bases lining up with TRBD1. J was trimmed by 0 bases and V by 4 bases; bases with no gene match: 5. CDR1 LGHNA and CDR2 YNFKEQ come from the germline V gene. The CDR3 sequence is 16 residues long.

This rearrangement joins TRBV19 to TRBJ2-2; D possibly corresponds to TRBD1 (5 bases). There are 13 residues in the CDR3. The V and J ends lost 6 bases and 13 bases respectively, with 18 bases between them. CDR1 and CDR2 from the germline V gene are LNHDA and SQIVND (reference sequence). As DNA, the CDR3 is TGTGCCAGTAGCCAGGCCGACAGCGAAAGGCTGTTTTTT. Its translation is CASSQADSERLFF.

The V gene is TRBV28, the J gene TRBJ2-1; TRBD1 matches at 8 bases. Germline loops: CDR1 MDHEN, CDR2 SYDVKM. This CDR3 is 14 amino acids long. Trimming at V came to 7 bases and at J to 10 bases, leaving 12 bases not matched to a gene. The CDR3: CASNLESRGQEQFF. Here the CDR3 DNA reads TGTGCCAGCAACTTAGAATCCAGGGGGCAGGAGCAGTTCTTC.

This clone was observed a few times. The chain is built from TRBV10-1 and TRBJ1-4; the D gene is possibly TRBD1 (5 bases). Looked up from germline, CDR1 is WNHNN and CDR2 is SYGVQD (reference sequence). The germline V and J ends were trimmed by 3 bases and 5 bases, with 13 bases remaining between them. The CDR3 totals 15 residues. The CDR3 reads CASSDYRGKNEKLFF. The CDR3, as DNA: TGCGCCAGCAGTGACTATCGGGGGAAAAATGAAAAACTGTTTTTT.